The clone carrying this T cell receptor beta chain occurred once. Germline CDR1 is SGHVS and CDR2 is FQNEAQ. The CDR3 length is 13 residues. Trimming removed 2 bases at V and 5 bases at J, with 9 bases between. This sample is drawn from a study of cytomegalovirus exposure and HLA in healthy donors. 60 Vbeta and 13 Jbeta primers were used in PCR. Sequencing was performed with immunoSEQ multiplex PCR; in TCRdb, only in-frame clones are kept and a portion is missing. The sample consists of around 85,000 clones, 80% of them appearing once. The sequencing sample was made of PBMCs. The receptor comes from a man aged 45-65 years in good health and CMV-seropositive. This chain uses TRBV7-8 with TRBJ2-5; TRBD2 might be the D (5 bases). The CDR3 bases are TGTGCCAGCAGCTTAACCCGCGGGGAGACCCAGTACTTC. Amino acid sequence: CASSLTRGETQYF.